Here is one TCR beta chain with its context. Its antigen remains unknown. Losses at the gene ends were 5 bases for V and 0 bases for J; bases not matched to a gene: 6. CDR3 length: 15 residues. The germline V gene encodes CDR1 MNHNY and CDR2 SVGAGI (reference sequence). These data come from a study of vaccination effects on CD4 cells after COVID-19. Assay used: immunoSEQ multiplex PCR; TCRdb lists only in-frame clones, some missing. Here the sample spans around 79,000 clones, about 78% being singletons. Study conclusions and caveats: Sampling in the study covered few convalescent patients and included no early post-infection timepoints.

Sequencing in the ViraFEST assay came after antigen-specific CD4+ T cells had been expanded with viral peptide pools, which were used to stimulate PBMC. Having been cultured for ten to eleven days, the cells underwent CD4+ T cell isolation. No vaccinee had earlier SARS-CoV-2 infection, and nucleocapsid antibodies were negative. A few million PBMC were seeded per well and grown in the presence of roughly 11 IU/ml IL-2 and 8 to 10 ug/ml peptides. The clonotype was recovered from a human donor who received a COVID-19 vaccine. Sequencing was performed on CD4+ T cells from PBMCs cultured with SARS-CoV-2 spike peptides, taken before COVID-19 vaccination. The chain has TRBV6-6 and TRBJ2-7; 8 bases line up with TRBD1. CDR3 nucleotide sequence: TGTGCCAGCAGTCCGGGACAGGCTAGCTCCTACGAGCAGTACGTC. Translated: CASSPGQASSYEQYV.